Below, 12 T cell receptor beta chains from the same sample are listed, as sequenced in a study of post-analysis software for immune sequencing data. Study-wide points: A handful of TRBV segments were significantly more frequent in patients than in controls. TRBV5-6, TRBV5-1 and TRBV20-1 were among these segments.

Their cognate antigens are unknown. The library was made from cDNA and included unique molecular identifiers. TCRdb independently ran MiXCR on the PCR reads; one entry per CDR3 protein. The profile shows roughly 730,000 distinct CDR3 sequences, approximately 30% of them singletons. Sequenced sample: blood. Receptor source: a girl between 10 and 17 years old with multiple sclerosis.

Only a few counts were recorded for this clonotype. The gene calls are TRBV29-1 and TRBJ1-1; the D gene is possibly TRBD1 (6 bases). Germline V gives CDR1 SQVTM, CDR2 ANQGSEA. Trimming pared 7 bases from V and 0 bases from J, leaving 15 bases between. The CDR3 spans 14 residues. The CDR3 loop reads CSAKRDTMNTEAFF. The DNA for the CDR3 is TGCAGCGCAAAACGGGACACAATGAACACTGAAGCTTTCTTT.

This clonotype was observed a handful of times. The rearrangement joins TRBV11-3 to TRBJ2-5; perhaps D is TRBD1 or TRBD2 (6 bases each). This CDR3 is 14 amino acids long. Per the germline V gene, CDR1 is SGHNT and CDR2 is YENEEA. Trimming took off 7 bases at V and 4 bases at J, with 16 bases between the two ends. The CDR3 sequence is CASTESGGAETQYF. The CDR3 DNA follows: TGTGCCAGCACTGAGTCCGGGGGCGCAGAGACCCAGTACTTC. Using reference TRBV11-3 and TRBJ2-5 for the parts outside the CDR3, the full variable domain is EAGVVQSPRYKIIEKKQPVAFWCNPISGHNTLYWYLQNLGQGPELLIRYENEEAVDDSQLPKDRFSAERLKGVDSTLKIQPAELGDSAVYLCASTESGGAETQYFGPGTRLLVL.

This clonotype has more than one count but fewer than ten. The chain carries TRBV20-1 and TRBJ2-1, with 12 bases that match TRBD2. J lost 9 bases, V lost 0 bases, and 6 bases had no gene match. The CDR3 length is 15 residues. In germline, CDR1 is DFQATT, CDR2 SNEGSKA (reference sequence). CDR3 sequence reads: CSARDSLAGGPEQFF. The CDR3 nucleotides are TGCAGTGCTAGAGATAGCCTAGCGGGAGGGCCTGAGCAGTTCTTC.

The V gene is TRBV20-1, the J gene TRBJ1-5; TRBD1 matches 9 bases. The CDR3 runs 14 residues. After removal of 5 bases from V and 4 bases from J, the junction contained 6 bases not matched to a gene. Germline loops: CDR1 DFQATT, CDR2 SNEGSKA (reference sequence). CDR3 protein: CSARGTGRNQPQHF. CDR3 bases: TGCAGTGCTCGAGGGACAGGGCGTAATCAGCCCCAGCATTTT.

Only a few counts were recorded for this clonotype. CDR3 in amino acids: CSAGTDPWGHTF. DNA for the CDR3: TGCAGCGCCGGGACAGATCCGTGGGGACACACCTTC. The chain has TRBV29-1 and TRBJ1-2; 7 bases map to TRBD1. The germline V gene encodes CDR1 SQVTM and CDR2 ANQGSEA. V lost 7 bases, J lost 12 bases, and 14 bases stayed unmatched. This CDR3 region has 12 residues.

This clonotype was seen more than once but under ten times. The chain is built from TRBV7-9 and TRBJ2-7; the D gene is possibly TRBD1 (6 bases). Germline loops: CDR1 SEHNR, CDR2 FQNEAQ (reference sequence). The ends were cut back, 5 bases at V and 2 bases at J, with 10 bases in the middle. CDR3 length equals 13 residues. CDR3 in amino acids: CASSPGTPYEQYF. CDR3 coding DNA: TGTGCCAGCAGCCCGGGGACACCCTACGAGCAGTACTTC.

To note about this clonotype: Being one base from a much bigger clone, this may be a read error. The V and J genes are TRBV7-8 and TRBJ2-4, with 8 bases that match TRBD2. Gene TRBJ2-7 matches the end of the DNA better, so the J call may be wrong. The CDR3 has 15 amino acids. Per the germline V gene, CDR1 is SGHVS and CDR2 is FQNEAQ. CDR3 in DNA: TGTGCCAGCAGCATCACCGGGACTAGCTCCTACGAGCAGTACTTC. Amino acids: CASSITGTSSYEQYF.

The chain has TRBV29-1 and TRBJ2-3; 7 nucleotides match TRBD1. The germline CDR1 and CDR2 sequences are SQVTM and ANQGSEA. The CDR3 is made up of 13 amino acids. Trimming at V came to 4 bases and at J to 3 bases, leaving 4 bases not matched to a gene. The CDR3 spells CSVAQGFTDTQYF. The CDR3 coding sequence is TGCAGCGTTGCACAGGGGTTTACAGATACGCAGTATTTT.

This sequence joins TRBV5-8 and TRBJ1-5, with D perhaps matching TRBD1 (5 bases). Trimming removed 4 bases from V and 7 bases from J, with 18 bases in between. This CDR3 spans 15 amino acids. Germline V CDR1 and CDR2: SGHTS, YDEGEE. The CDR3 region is CASSPRVRGLQPQHF. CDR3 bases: TGTGCCAGCAGCCCCCGGGTGAGGGGCTTGCAGCCCCAGCATTTT.

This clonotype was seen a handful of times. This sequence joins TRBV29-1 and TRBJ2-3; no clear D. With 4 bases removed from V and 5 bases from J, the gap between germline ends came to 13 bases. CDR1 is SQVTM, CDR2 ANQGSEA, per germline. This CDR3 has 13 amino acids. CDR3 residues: CSVAWGRGDTQYF. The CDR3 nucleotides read TGCAGCGTTGCGTGGGGAAGAGGAGATACGCAGTATTTT.

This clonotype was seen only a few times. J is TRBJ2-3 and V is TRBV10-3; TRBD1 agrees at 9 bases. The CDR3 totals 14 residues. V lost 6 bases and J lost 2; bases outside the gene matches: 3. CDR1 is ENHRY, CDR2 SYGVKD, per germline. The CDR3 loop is CAIRGQGATDTQYF. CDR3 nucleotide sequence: TGTGCCATCAGGGGACAGGGCGCCACAGATACGCAGTATTTT.

CDR3 residues: CASSLEDRAIYEQFF. The CDR3 DNA reads as TGTGCCAGCAGCTTGGAAGACAGGGCTATCTACGAGCAGTTCTTC. The chain couples TRBV5-5 to TRBJ2-1; TRBD1 agrees at 7 bases. Per the germline V gene, CDR1 is SGHKS and CDR2 is YYEKEE (reference sequence). The CDR3 covers 15 residues. V dropped 0 bases and J dropped 10; count of bases not matched to a gene: 10.